A single sample gave rise to the 8 T cell receptor beta chains below, sequenced in a study of cytomegalovirus exposure and HLA in healthy donors. The primer mix had 60 Vbeta and 13 Jbeta primers. Measured with immunoSEQ multiplex PCR; TCRdb has only the in-frame clones, and not every one. The sample lists 200,000 or so clones, 84% occurring once. Sample: PBMCs. These receptors all stem from a boy aged 5 to 17 in good health and CMV-seronegative.

V and J are TRBV5-4 and TRBJ2-1; the match to TRBD2 covers 9 bases. The CDR3 length is 15 residues. The germline V gene has CDR1 SGHNT and CDR2 YYREEE (reference sequence). The V and J ends lost 2 bases and 10 bases, in that order; junction bases with no gene match: 10. DNA for the CDR3: TGTGCCAGCAGCTTAGTCGCGGGAGGGAACGTAGAGCAGTTCTTC. Translated, it gives CASSLVAGGNVEQFF.

The chain links TRBV6-5 to TRBJ2-7; 9 nucleotides align to TRBD2. The CDR3 is made up of 14 amino acids. J gave up 2 bases and V 5 bases, and 4 bases lay outside the gene matches. Germline CDR1 MNHEY, CDR2 SVGAGI. In nucleotides, the CDR3 is TGTGCCAGCAGTCGACTAGCGGCCACCTACGAGCAGTACTTC. It translates to CASSRLAATYEQYF.

V is TRBV7-9 and J is TRBJ2-1, with D tentatively TRBD2 (6 bases). V was trimmed by 5 bases and J by 2 bases, leaving 19 bases between them. Germline V gives CDR1 SEHNR, CDR2 FQNEAQ (reference sequence). The CDR3 is made up of 17 amino acids. The CDR3 reads CASSHSGLAHPYNEQFF. The CDR3 nucleotides read TGTGCCAGCAGCCATTCGGGCCTAGCGCACCCCTACAATGAGCAGTTCTTC. Drawing the rest from reference TRBV7-9 and TRBJ2-1, the complete variable domain is DTGVSQNPRHKITKRGQNVTFRCDPISEHNRLYWYRQTLGQGPEFLTYFQNEAQLEKSRLLSDRFSAERPKGSFSTLEIQRTEQGDSAMYLCASSHSGLAHPYNEQFFGPGTRLTVL.

Worth noting for this clone: Mismatch with germline at one junction end may stem from a read error. The chain links TRBV7-9 to TRBJ2-7; 7 positions agree with TRBD2. In germline, CDR1 is SEHNR, CDR2 FQNEAQ (reference sequence). The CDR3 contains 12 residues. The CDR3 spells CASTLGRGEQYF. The CDR3 nucleotides read TGTGCCAGCACCTTAGGGAGGGGCGAGCAGTACTTC.

V gene TRBV2 combines with J gene TRBJ1-2, with 8 bases matching TRBD1. This CDR3 spans 12 amino acids. V lost 6 bases and J lost 8; bases outside the gene matches: 5. The germline CDR1 and CDR2 sequences are SNHLY and FYNNEI. CDR3 in amino acids: CASRGTGRGYTF. The CDR3 DNA reads as TGTGCCAGCAGAGGGACAGGCCGAGGCTACACCTTC. The complete variable domain, with remaining parts taken from reference TRBV2 and TRBJ1-2, reads EPEVTQTPSHQVTQMGQEVILRCVPISNHLYFYWYRQILGQKVEFLVSFYNNEISEKSEIFDDQFSVERPDGSNFTLKIRSTKLEDSAMYFCASRGTGRGYTFGSGTRLTVV.

In DNA, the CDR3 is TGTGCCAGCAGTTTCCCAGGGTCCGCCGGGGAGCTGTTTTTT. Protein: CASSFPGSAGELFF. J is TRBJ2-2 and V is TRBV6-5, with TRBD1 as a possible D gene (5 bases). V dropped 4 bases and J dropped 6 bases, with 12 bases sitting between them. The CDR3 loop spans 14 amino acids. The germline CDR1 and CDR2 sequences are MNHEY and SVGAGI.

This rearrangement joins TRBV2 to TRBJ2-5; TRBD2 matches at 12 bases. The CDR3 has 17 residues. Looked up from germline, CDR1 is SNHLY and CDR2 is FYNNEI. J lost 2 bases, V lost 4 bases, and 8 bases had no gene match. In nucleotides, the CDR3 is TGTGCCAGCAGTGTGGCTAGCGGGGGGGCCGGGCAAGAGACCCAGTACTTC. It codes for CASSVASGGAGQETQYF.

This sequence joins TRBV30 and TRBJ1-2; perhaps TRBD1 as D (5 bases). The CDR3 is made up of 15 amino acids. The ends were cut back, 0 bases at V and 1 base at J, with 12 bases in the middle. The germline gives CDR1 GTSNPN, CDR2 SVGIG (reference sequence). The CDR3 DNA reads TGTGCCTGGAGTGTGGGCAGGGAATTTAACTATGGCTACACCTTC. Amino acid sequence: CAWSVGREFNYGYTF.